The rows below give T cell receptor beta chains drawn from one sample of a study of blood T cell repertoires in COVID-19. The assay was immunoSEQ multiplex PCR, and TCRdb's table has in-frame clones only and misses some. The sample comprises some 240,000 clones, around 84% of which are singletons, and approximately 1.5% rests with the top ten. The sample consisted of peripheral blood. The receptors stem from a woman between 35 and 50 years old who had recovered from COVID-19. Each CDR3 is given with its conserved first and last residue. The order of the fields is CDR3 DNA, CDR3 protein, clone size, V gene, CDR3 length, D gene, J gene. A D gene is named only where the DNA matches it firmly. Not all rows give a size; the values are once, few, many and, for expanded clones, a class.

DNA: TGTGCCAGCAGCCACCCAGCGGACTCCTACAATGAGCAGTTCTTC
CDR3: CASSHPADSYNEQFF
size: .
V: TRBV6-5
length: 15
D: .
J: TRBJ2-1

DNA: TGCAGCGTTGAAGGTTATCGGGGGGGCAGCTACAATGAGCAGTTCTTC
CDR3: CSVEGYRGGSYNEQFF
size: .
V: TRBV29-1
length: 16
D: TRBD2
J: TRBJ2-1

DNA: TGTGCCTGGAGTACCCGGACAGGCGGTCAGCCCCAGCATTTT
CDR3: CAWSTRTGGQPQHF
size: .
V: TRBV30
length: 14
D: TRBD1
J: TRBJ1-5

DNA: TGTGCCTGGAGTGTAGACCGGGTTCAGTACTTC
CDR3: CAWSVDRVQYF
size: few
V: TRBV30
length: 11
D: .
J: TRBJ2-7

DNA: TGTGCCAGCAGCGAAGCTGGGGCAGGGCAGGGTGAAAAACTGTTTTTT
CDR3: CASSEAGAGQGEKLFF
size: .
V: TRBV5-4
length: 16
D: .
J: TRBJ1-4

DNA: TGCGCCAGCCGGACAGTCTATGGCTACACCTTC
CDR3: CASRTVYGYTF
size: .
V: TRBV4-1
length: 11
D: .
J: TRBJ1-2

DNA: TGTGCCAGCAGCCCGTGGCAGGGGGCTTGGGAGACCCAGTACTTC
CDR3: CASSPWQGAWETQYF
size: .
V: TRBV28
length: 15
D: TRBD1
J: TRBJ2-5

DNA: TGTGCCAGCAGCAAGAGGAGTAGAGAACCGGGACTCTATGGCTACACCTTC
CDR3: CASSKRSREPGLYGYTF
size: .
V: TRBV9
length: 17
D: .
J: TRBJ1-2

DNA: TGTGCCAGCAGCTTAACATCGGTGAACACTGAAGCTTTCTTT
CDR3: CASSLTSVNTEAFF
size: .
V: TRBV7-3
length: 14
D: .
J: TRBJ1-1

DNA: TGTGCCAGCAGCTCTGACAGGGTCACAGATACGCAGTATTTT
CDR3: CASSSDRVTDTQYF
size: .
V: TRBV7-9
length: 14
D: TRBD1
J: TRBJ2-3

DNA: TGTGCCAGCAGTGTACAGGGTCGAGGCACTGAAGCTTTCTTT
CDR3: CASSVQGRGTEAFF
size: .
V: TRBV25-1
length: 14
D: .
J: TRBJ1-1

DNA: TGTGCCAGCAGCGTAGTCGAGGTTGGTGGCTACACCTTC
CDR3: CASSVVEVGGYTF
size: .
V: TRBV9
length: 13
D: .
J: TRBJ1-2

DNA: TGTGCCAGCAGGCTTCGATACTCGGGAAGCTATGGCTACACCTTC
CDR3: CASRLRYSGSYGYTF
size: .
V: TRBV2
length: 15
D: .
J: TRBJ1-2

DNA: TGTGCCAGCAGTGACCCGCGGGGTTGGGGCCAGCCCCAGCATTTT
CDR3: CASSDPRGWGQPQHF
size: .
V: TRBV6-1
length: 15
D: .
J: TRBJ1-5

DNA: TGTGCCAGCTCACCTCGACAGGGCAGGAACTACGAGCAGTACTTC
CDR3: CASSPRQGRNYEQYF
size: .
V: TRBV18
length: 15
D: TRBD1
J: TRBJ2-7

DNA: TGTGCCAGCAGCGGGATGGGGGGTTCGGGTTACTACGAGCAGTACTTC
CDR3: CASSGMGGSGYYEQYF
size: .
V: TRBV11-2
length: 16
D: .
J: TRBJ2-7

DNA: TGCGCCAGCAGTGTATCCAGCGGGGGCACAGATACGCAGTATTTT
CDR3: CASSVSSGGTDTQYF
size: .
V: TRBV10-1
length: 15
D: TRBD2
J: TRBJ2-3

DNA: TGTGCCACAAGGGGAGGGAGCAATCAGCCCCAGCATTTT
CDR3: CATRGGSNQPQHF
size: .
V: TRBV2
length: 13
D: .
J: TRBJ1-5

DNA: TGTGCCAGTAGTCTCCGGGACAGGGTTCATGGCTACACCTTC
CDR3: CASSLRDRVHGYTF
size: .
V: TRBV19
length: 14
D: TRBD1
J: TRBJ1-2

DNA: TGTGCCAGCAGTTACTCAGGCGGTTACAATCAGCCCCAGCATTTT
CDR3: CASSYSGGYNQPQHF
size: .
V: TRBV6-5
length: 15
D: .
J: TRBJ1-5

DNA: TGTGCCAGCTCACCTCGAGCCGACAGGGGCACTGAAGCTTTCTTT
CDR3: CASSPRADRGTEAFF
size: few
V: TRBV18
length: 15
D: TRBD1
J: TRBJ1-1

DNA: TGTGCCAGCAGCTTGTCACGAGGAACCGGGGAGCTGTTTTTT
CDR3: CASSLSRGTGELFF
size: .
V: TRBV11-2
length: 14
D: .
J: TRBJ2-2

DNA: TGTGCCAGCAGTCTGCCCCCAAACTTACAGGGGCGTAATGAAAAACTGTTTTTT
CDR3: CASSLPPNLQGRNEKLFF
size: .
V: TRBV2
length: 18
D: TRBD1
J: TRBJ1-4

DNA: TGTGCCAGCAGTGAAGGGTACGGTCAAGAGACCCAGTACTTC
CDR3: CASSEGYGQETQYF
size: .
V: TRBV2
length: 14
D: .
J: TRBJ2-5

DNA: TGTGCCAGCGGGGGCCAGGCACTCACCTACGAGCAGTACTTC
CDR3: CASGGQALTYEQYF
size: .
V: TRBV5-5
length: 14
D: .
J: TRBJ2-7

DNA: TGTGCCAGTACCACCCTGGGAGGGGGCACTGAAGCTTTCTTT
CDR3: CASTTLGGGTEAFF
size: once
V: TRBV19
length: 14
D: .
J: TRBJ1-1

DNA: TGTGCCTGGAGAGAGGAAAATGAGCAGTTCTTC
CDR3: CAWREENEQFF
size: .
V: TRBV30
length: 11
D: .
J: TRBJ2-1

DNA: TGTGCCAGCAGTGCAAATCCAGCGAACACCCACTATAATTCACCCCTCCACTTT
CDR3: CASSANPANTHYNSPLHF
size: .
V: TRBV2
length: 18
D: .
J: TRBJ1-6

DNA: TGTGCCAGCAGTGACAGGGGGCGCTTCTATGGCTACACCTTC
CDR3: CASSDRGRFYGYTF
size: .
V: TRBV6-6
length: 14
D: TRBD1
J: TRBJ1-2

DNA: TGTGCCAGCAGCTTAGCGCGGGACAGAAGGTTCTTC
CDR3: CASSLARDRRFF
size: .
V: TRBV7-9
length: 12
D: .
J: TRBJ2-1

DNA: TGTGCCACCAGCAGGGAGGGGGCTGATAGCAGCAATCAGCCCCAGCATTTT
CDR3: CATSREGADSSNQPQHF
size: .
V: TRBV15
length: 17
D: TRBD1
J: TRBJ1-5

DNA: TGTGCCAGTTCCCCCCGACAGAGCAGCACAGATACGCAGTATTTT
CDR3: CASSPRQSSTDTQYF
size: once
V: TRBV19
length: 15
D: .
J: TRBJ2-3

DNA: TGTGCCAGCAGCGTAGAACCTGGGACTATGTTTCAGACCCAGTACTTC
CDR3: CASSVEPGTMFQTQYF
size: .
V: TRBV9
length: 16
D: TRBD2
J: TRBJ2-5

DNA: TGTGCCAGCAGCACGACAAATTACTATGGCTACACCTTC
CDR3: CASSTTNYYGYTF
size: few
V: TRBV5-4
length: 13
D: .
J: TRBJ1-2

DNA: TGTGCCAGCAGCTTAGAGACAGGGGGCTATGGCTACACCTTC
CDR3: CASSLETGGYGYTF
size: .
V: TRBV7-9
length: 14
D: TRBD1
J: TRBJ1-2

DNA: TGTGCCAGCTCACTCGACAGTACAGATACGCAGTATTTT
CDR3: CASSLDSTDTQYF
size: .
V: TRBV18
length: 13
D: .
J: TRBJ2-3

DNA: TGTGCCAGCAGTTACTCCCGGTCCTACAATGAGCAGTTCTTC
CDR3: CASSYSRSYNEQFF
size: .
V: TRBV6-2/TRBV6-3
length: 14
D: .
J: TRBJ2-1

DNA: TGTGCCAGCTCACCAACGATAGACAGGGACACTTTCGACGAGCAGTACTTC
CDR3: CASSPTIDRDTFDEQYF
size: .
V: TRBV18
length: 17
D: TRBD1
J: TRBJ2-7

DNA: TGCAGCGTTGGCCAGGTCGGAAACACCATATATTTT
CDR3: CSVGQVGNTIYF
size: .
V: TRBV29-1
length: 12
D: .
J: TRBJ1-3

DNA: TGCAGCGTTCAGAAAACCTACGAGCAGTACTTC
CDR3: CSVQKTYEQYF
size: .
V: TRBV29-1
length: 11
D: .
J: TRBJ2-7

DNA: TGTGCCAGCAGCTTGGTAGGGGGCAGTGAAAAACTGTTTTTT
CDR3: CASSLVGGSEKLFF
size: .
V: TRBV5-5
length: 14
D: TRBD1
J: TRBJ1-4

DNA: TGCGCCAGCAGCCAAGCAAGCGGGGGCCTCCAAGATACGCAGTATTTT
CDR3: CASSQASGGLQDTQYF
size: .
V: TRBV4-1
length: 16
D: TRBD2
J: TRBJ2-3

DNA: TGTGCCATCAGTGAGTCCCCTGGACAGGAGCAGTTCTTC
CDR3: CAISESPGQEQFF
size: .
V: TRBV10-3
length: 13
D: .
J: TRBJ2-1

DNA: TGTGCCAGCAGCCGTTGGGGGTGGACAGCACTGAATCAGCCCCAGCATTTT
CDR3: CASSRWGWTALNQPQHF
size: once
V: TRBV5-6
length: 17
D: .
J: TRBJ1-5